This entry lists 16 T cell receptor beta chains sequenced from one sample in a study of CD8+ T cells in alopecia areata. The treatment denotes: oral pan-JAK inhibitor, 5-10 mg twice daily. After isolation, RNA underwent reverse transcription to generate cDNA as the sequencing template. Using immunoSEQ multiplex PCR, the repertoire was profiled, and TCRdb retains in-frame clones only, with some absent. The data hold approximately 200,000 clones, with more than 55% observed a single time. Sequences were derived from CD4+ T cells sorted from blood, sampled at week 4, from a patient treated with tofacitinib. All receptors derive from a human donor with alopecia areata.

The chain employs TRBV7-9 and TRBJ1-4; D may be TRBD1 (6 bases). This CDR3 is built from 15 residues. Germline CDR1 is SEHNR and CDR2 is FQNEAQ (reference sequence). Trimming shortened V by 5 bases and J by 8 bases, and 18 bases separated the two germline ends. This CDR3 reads CASSPEGVMGEKLFF. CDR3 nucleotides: TGTGCCAGCAGCCCCGAGGGGGTAATGGGGGAAAAACTGTTTTTT. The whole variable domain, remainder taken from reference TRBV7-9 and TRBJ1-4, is DTGVSQNPRHKITKRGQNVTFRCDPISEHNRLYWYRQTLGQGPEFLTYFQNEAQLEKSRLLSDRFSAERPKGSFSTLEIQRTEQGDSAMYLCASSPEGVMGEKLFFGSGTQLSVL.

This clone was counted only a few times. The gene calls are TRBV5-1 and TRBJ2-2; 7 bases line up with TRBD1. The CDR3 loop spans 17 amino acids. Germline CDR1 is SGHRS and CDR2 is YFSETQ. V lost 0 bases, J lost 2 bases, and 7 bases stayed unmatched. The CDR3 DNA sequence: TGCGCCAGCAGCTTGGCCTGGGGGACAGAAAACACCGGGGAGCTGTTTTTT. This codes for CASSLAWGTENTGELFF.

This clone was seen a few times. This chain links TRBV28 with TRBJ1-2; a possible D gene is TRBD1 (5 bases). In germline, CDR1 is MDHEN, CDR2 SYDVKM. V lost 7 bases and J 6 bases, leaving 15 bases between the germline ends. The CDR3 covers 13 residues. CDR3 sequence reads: CASTPPGTHGYTF. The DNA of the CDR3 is TGTGCCAGCACTCCACCCGGGACGCATGGCTACACCTTC.

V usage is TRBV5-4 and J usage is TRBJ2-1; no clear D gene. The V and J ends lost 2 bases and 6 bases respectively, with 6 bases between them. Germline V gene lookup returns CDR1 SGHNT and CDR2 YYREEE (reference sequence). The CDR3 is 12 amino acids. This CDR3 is CASSLQLNEQFF. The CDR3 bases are TGTGCCAGCAGCTTACAGCTCAATGAGCAGTTCTTC.

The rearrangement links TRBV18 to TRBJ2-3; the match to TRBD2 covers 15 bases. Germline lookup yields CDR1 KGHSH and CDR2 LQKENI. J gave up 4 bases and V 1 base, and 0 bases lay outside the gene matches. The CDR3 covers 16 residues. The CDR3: CASSPRTSGRADTQYF. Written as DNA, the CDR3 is TGTGCCAGCTCACCACGGACTAGCGGGAGGGCAGATACGCAGTATTTT.

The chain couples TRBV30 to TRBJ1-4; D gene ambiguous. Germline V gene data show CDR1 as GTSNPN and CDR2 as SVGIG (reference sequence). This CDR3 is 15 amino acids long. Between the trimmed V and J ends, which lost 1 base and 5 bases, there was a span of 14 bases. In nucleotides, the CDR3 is TGTGCCTGGAGTGAAGGATTATCTAGGAATGAAAAACTGTTTTTT. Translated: CAWSEGLSRNEKLFF.

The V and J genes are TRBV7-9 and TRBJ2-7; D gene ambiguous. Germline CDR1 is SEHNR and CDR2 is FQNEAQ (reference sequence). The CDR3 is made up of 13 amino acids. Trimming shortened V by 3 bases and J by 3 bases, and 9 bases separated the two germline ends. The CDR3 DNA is TGTGCCAGCAGCTTTGGCAGGCACTACGAGCAGTACTTC. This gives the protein CASSFGRHYEQYF. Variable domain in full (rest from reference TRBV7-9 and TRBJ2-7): DTGVSQNPRHKITKRGQNVTFRCDPISEHNRLYWYRQTLGQGPEFLTYFQNEAQLEKSRLLSDRFSAERPKGSFSTLEIQRTEQGDSAMYLCASSFGRHYEQYFGPGTRLTVT.

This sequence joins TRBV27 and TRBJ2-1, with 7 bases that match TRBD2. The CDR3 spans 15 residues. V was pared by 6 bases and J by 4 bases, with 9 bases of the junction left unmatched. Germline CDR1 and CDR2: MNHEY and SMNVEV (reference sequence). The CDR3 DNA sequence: TGTGCCAGCAGCTCCCCTAGCGGCAGATACAATGAGCAGTTCTTC. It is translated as CASSSPSGRYNEQFF.

CDR3 coding DNA: TGCAGCGTGGAGGACCTTACAGATACGCAGTATTTT. Residues: CSVEDLTDTQYF. This sequence joins TRBV29-1 and TRBJ2-3; weak D call: TRBD2 (5 bases). In germline, CDR1 is SQVTM, CDR2 ANQGSEA. V was cut by 6 bases and J by 3 bases, with 10 bases left in between. The CDR3 consists of 12 residues.

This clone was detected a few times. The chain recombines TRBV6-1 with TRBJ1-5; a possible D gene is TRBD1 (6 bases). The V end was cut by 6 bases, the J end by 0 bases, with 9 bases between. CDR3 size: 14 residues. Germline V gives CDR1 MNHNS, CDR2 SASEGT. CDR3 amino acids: CASRDSHSNQPQHF. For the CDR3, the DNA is TGTGCCAGCAGGGACAGCCATAGCAATCAGCCCCAGCATTTT.

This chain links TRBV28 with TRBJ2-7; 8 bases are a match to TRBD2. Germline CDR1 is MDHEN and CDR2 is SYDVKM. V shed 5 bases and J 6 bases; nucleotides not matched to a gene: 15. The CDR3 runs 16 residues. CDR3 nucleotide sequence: TGTGCCAGCAGTGCCGGGGGGGCCCCTTGGGATAGCGAGCAGTACTTC. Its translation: CASSAGGAPWDSEQYF.

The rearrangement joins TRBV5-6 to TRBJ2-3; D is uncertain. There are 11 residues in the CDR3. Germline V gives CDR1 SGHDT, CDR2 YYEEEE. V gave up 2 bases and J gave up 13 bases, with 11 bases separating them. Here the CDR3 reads CASSLRKNEYF. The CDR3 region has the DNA TGTGCCAGCAGCTTACGGAAGAACGAGTATTTT.

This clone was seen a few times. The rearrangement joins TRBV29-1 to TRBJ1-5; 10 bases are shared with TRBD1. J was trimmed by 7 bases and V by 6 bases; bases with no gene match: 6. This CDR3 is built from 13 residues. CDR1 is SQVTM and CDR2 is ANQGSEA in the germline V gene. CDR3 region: CSVSGTGEQPQHF. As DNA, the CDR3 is TGCAGCGTCTCCGGGACAGGGGAACAGCCCCAGCATTTT.

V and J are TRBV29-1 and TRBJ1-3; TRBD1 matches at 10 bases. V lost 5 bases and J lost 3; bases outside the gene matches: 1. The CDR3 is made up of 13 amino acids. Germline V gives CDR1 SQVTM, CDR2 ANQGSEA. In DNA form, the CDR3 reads TGCAGCGTTAGGACAGGGGGTGGAAACACCATATATTTT. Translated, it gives CSVRTGGGNTIYF.

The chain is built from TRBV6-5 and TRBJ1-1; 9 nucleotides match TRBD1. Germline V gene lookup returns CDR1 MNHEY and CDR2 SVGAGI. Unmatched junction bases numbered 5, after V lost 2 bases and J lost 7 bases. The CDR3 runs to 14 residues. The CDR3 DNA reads TGTGCCAGCAGTTACGTCCTGGGACAGGGTGAAGCTTTCTTT. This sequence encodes CASSYVLGQGEAFF.

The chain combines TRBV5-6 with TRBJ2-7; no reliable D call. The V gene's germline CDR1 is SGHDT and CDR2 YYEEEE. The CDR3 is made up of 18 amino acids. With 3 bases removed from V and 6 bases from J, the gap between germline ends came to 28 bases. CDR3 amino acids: CASSWIMTRFGVRIEQYF. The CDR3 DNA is TGTGCCAGCAGCTGGATTATGACCCGATTCGGAGTACGGATCGAGCAGTACTTC.